The clone carrying this T cell receptor beta chain was counted a few times. Its target is unknown. The data originate from a study of shared clonotypes between healthy human individuals. Overall study results and limits: Some clonotypes were shared by all four sorted-subset donors, while others were not shared. The non-shared ones had lower generation probabilities than the shared ones.

CDR1 MNHEY and CDR2 SVGAGI come from the germline V gene. The CDR3 covers 15 residues. The trim removed 5 bases at V and 2 bases at J, leaving 8 bases unmatched. The protocol was immunoSEQ multiplex PCR, while the TCRdb copy is restricted to in-frame clones and leaves out a portion. The sample lists 980,000 or so clones, 70% to 85% occurring once. The specimen was memory CD4+ T cells sorted from blood. Stated subset: CD45RA-negative fraction. This TCR was recovered from a man aged 18 to 30 in good health. This rearrangement joins TRBV6-5 to TRBJ2-7, with 8 nucleotides matching TRBD2. CDR3 sequence: CASSRGRLSAYEQYF. The CDR3 coding sequence is TGTGCCAGCAGTCGCGGGAGGCTTTCCGCCTACGAGCAGTACTTC.